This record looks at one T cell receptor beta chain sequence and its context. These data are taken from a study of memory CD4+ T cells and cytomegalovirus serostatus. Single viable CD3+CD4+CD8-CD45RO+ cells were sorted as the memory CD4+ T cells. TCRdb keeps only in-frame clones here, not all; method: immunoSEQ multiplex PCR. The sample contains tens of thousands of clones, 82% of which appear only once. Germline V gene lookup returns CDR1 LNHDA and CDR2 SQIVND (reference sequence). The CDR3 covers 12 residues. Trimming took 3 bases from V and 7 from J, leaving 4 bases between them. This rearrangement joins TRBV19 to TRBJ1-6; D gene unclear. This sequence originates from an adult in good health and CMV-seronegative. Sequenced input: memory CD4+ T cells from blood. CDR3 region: CASSMGNSPLHF. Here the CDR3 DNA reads TGTGCCAGTAGTATGGGGAATTCACCCCTCCACTTT.